Listed here are 4 T cell receptor beta chains from one sample, sequenced in a study of T cells after yellow fever vaccination. TCRdb called the 5' RACE reads again in MiXCR, with one record for every CDR3 protein. The table shows hundreds of thousands of distinct CDR3 sequences, with roughly 21% occurring only once. The material was PBMCs, obtained 15 days after the yellow fever booster vaccination. The receptor source for this set is a man younger than 45 who received the YFV17D yellow fever vaccine.

The rearrangement joins TRBV20-1 to TRBJ2-7; TRBD1 aligns across 8 bases. The germline gives CDR1 DFQATT, CDR2 SNEGSKA (reference sequence). V trimming: 1 base; J trimming: 3 bases; junction bases outside the gene matches: 8. This CDR3 spans 15 amino acids. The CDR3: CSARVGRTGYYEQYF. The CDR3 nucleotides read TGCAGTGCTAGAGTGGGGAGGACAGGGTACTACGAGCAGTACTTC.

The J gene is TRBJ1-4, the V gene TRBV5-1; TRBD1 matches at 7 bases. With V trimmed by 4 bases and J by 5 bases, 5 bases remained unmatched. The CDR3 runs to 14 residues. Germline CDR1 is SGHRS and CDR2 is YFSETQ. In DNA form, the CDR3 reads TGCGCCAGCAGCCTTACAGGGGAAAATGAAAAACTGTTTTTT. Protein: CASSLTGENEKLFF.

The rearrangement links TRBV7-9 to TRBJ2-2, with TRBD2 matching over 11 bases. There are 14 residues in the CDR3. Germline V CDR1 and CDR2: SEHNR, FQNEAQ (reference sequence). Trimming cost V 6 bases and J 6 bases; bases outside gene matches: 3. The CDR3 protein is CASRTSGTSGELFF. CDR3 sequence (DNA): TGTGCCAGCAGGACTAGCGGGACGTCCGGGGAGCTGTTTTTT.

J is TRBJ2-3 and V is TRBV12-3 or TRBV12-4; D possibly matches TRBD1 or TRBD2 (6 bases each). The CDR3 is made up of 12 amino acids. The germline V and J ends were trimmed by 6 bases and 5 bases, with 9 bases remaining between them. CDR3 sequence: CASSEGGDTQYF. The DNA of the CDR3 is TGTGCCAGCAGCGAGGGGGGAGATACGCAGTATTTT.